This is a list of T cell receptor beta chains from one sample in a study of identical twins. TCRdb fed the 5' RACE reads into MiXCR, producing one record per CDR3 protein. The profile shows over 500,000 distinct CDR3 sequences, 22% of them singletons. The same specimen was also included in a second study, on T cells expressing NK-cell markers.

Sequencing was performed on CD4+ T cells sorted from blood. Receptors originate from a woman aged 18-29 years in good health. CDR3s include the opening cysteine and the closing phenylalanine or tryptophan. The order of the fields is CDR3 DNA, CDR3 protein, clone size, J gene, D gene, V gene. The D gene is left open where the match is weak. Size values are once, few and many counts, or a class for expanded clones, and some rows have none.

CDR3nt: TGTGCTAGTGCTCGGGACAGGGCCGCTGGTACCACTGAAGCTTTCTTT; CDR3aa: CASARDRAAGTTEAFF; abundance: -; j_gene: TRBJ1-1; d_gene: TRBD1; v_gene: TRBV12-5
CDR3nt: TGCAGTGCTACAAGGGACAGGAGGACTTACAATGAGCAGTTCTTC; CDR3aa: CSATRDRRTYNEQFF; abundance: many; j_gene: TRBJ2-1; d_gene: TRBD1; v_gene: TRBV20-1
CDR3nt: TGTGCCAGCAGTTATAGGGGTTCTGCCTCTGGGGCCAACGTCCTGACTTTC; CDR3aa: CASSYRGSASGANVLTF; abundance: -; j_gene: TRBJ2-6; d_gene: -; v_gene: TRBV6-5
CDR3nt: TGTGCCTGGAGTACGGGGTTCCAAGAGACCCAGTACTTC; CDR3aa: CAWSTGFQETQYF; abundance: -; j_gene: TRBJ2-5; d_gene: -; v_gene: TRBV30
CDR3nt: TGTGCCAGCAGCCAACCGGTAGGGGCTGGAAACACCATATATTTT; CDR3aa: CASSQPVGAGNTIYF; abundance: medium-sized; j_gene: TRBJ1-3; d_gene: -; v_gene: TRBV7-9
CDR3nt: TGTGCCAGCAGCTTAGCGCTGTCCCAGGGACTTTTAGGTGAGCAGTTCTTC; CDR3aa: CASSLALSQGLLGEQFF; abundance: -; j_gene: TRBJ2-1; d_gene: -; v_gene: TRBV7-2
CDR3nt: TGTGCCTGGATGGGGCACTACGAGCAGTACTTC; CDR3aa: CAWMGHYEQYF; abundance: few; j_gene: TRBJ2-7; d_gene: -; v_gene: TRBV30
CDR3nt: TGTGCCAGCAGTAAAGGGGGTTTTGAGCAGTACTTC; CDR3aa: CASSKGGFEQYF; abundance: few; j_gene: TRBJ2-7; d_gene: -; v_gene: TRBV6-2/TRBV6-3
CDR3nt: TGTGCCAGCAGCCGCACTAGTTTCTCCTACAATGAGCAGTTCTTC; CDR3aa: CASSRTSFSYNEQFF; abundance: -; j_gene: TRBJ2-1; d_gene: -; v_gene: TRBV9
CDR3nt: TGTGCGGGAGGACGTGGCTACACCTTC; CDR3aa: CAGGRGYTF; abundance: -; j_gene: TRBJ1-2; d_gene: -; v_gene: TRBV30
CDR3nt: TGTGCCATCAGTGGGGGTGGGTCGGCTGAGCAGTTCTTC; CDR3aa: CAISGGGSAEQFF; abundance: few; j_gene: TRBJ2-1; d_gene: -; v_gene: TRBV10-3
CDR3nt: TGTGCCAGCAGCTTATCCGGGACTAGCGGGGGGCAAGAGACCCAGTACTTC; CDR3aa: CASSLSGTSGGQETQYF; abundance: -; j_gene: TRBJ2-5; d_gene: TRBD2; v_gene: TRBV7-2
CDR3nt: TGCGCCAGCAGCCTCCTCCAAGGACGTAGCGAGCAGTACTTC; CDR3aa: CASSLLQGRSEQYF; abundance: -; j_gene: TRBJ2-7; d_gene: -; v_gene: TRBV4-3
CDR3nt: TGTGCCATCAGTGGCGCTAGCGGGGGGGCCACAGATACGCAGTATTTT; CDR3aa: CAISGASGGATDTQYF; abundance: -; j_gene: TRBJ2-3; d_gene: TRBD2; v_gene: TRBV10-3
CDR3nt: TGTGCCATCAGTGAGGGTACTTTCGGTGGCTACGAGCAGTACTTC; CDR3aa: CAISEGTFGGYEQYF; abundance: many; j_gene: TRBJ2-7; d_gene: -; v_gene: TRBV10-3